The source of this TCR beta chain is a study of shared clonotypes between healthy human individuals. Every one of the donors was a Caucasian adult that lived in Nashville, Tennessee. Naive CD45RA+ and memory CD45RA-negative subsets were split from CD4+ cells. The method was immunoSEQ multiplex PCR; TCRdb's version includes in-frame clones alone and lacks a portion of them. The sample yields about 2.4 million clones, approximately 90% seen once. CDR3 size: 15 residues. V shed 0 bases and J 5 bases; nucleotides not matched to a gene: 3. The germline V gene has CDR1 SGHRS and CDR2 YFSETQ. A remark on this clone: The antigen remains undetermined.

Overall study findings and caveats: An expected dependence of interdonor clonotype sharing on sequencing depth was noted.

V usage is TRBV5-1 and J usage is TRBJ2-1; 9 nucleotides agree with TRBD2. This sequence originates from a man aged 18-30 years in good health. Sample: naive CD4+ T cells sorted from blood. The subset: CD45RA+ positively selected. This CDR3 reads CASSLDSGRDNEQFF. CDR3 DNA: TGCGCCAGCAGCTTGGATAGCGGGAGAGACAATGAGCAGTTCTTC.